The 30 T cell receptor beta chains given below trace back to one sample, sequenced in a study of graft-versus-host responses after intestinal transplantation (dated by TCRdb to the early 2020s). The library came from the immunoSEQ multiplex PCR assay. TCRdb's version of the immuneACCESS table is confined to in-frame rearrangements and falls short of the full clone set. An unresolved V gene accounts for under half of the shortfall where checked; the remainder is of unknown origin. This sample holds around 39,000 clones; approximately 95% were observed only once. The ten largest clones take up about 3.6% of the sample. The source material was PBMCs, sampled 700 to 850 days after intestinal transplantation. The receptors come from a human patient who received an intestinal transplant, so some T cells may come from the graft donor.

The V call is TRBV7-9, the J call TRBJ2-2; perhaps TRBD2 as D (6 bases). CDR3 size: 14 residues. Trimming pared 0 bases from V and 8 bases from J, leaving 10 bases between. Germline V gene data show CDR1 as SEHNR and CDR2 as FQNEAQ (reference sequence). CDR3 residues: CASSLAAGTGELFF. The CDR3, as DNA: TGTGCCAGCAGCTTAGCGGCGGGGACGGGGGAGCTGTTTTTT. Variable domain in full (rest from reference TRBV7-9 and TRBJ2-2): DTGVSQNPRHKITKRGQNVTFRCDPISEHNRLYWYRQTLGQGPEFLTYFQNEAQLEKSRLLSDRFSAERPKGSFSTLEIQRTEQGDSAMYLCASSLAAGTGELFFGEGSRLTVL.

The chain recombines TRBV25-1 with TRBJ1-5; the D is unclear. V lost 3 bases and J 0 bases, leaving 15 bases between the germline ends. There are 17 residues in the CDR3. Germline V gives CDR1 MGHDK, CDR2 SYGVNS. CDR3 residues: CASSEQSWPYSNQPQHF. The CDR3 DNA reads TGTGCCAGCAGTGAGCAGTCGTGGCCCTATAGCAATCAGCCCCAGCATTTT.

The CDR3 DNA reads as TGTGCCAGCAGCGCCCCGGACAGAGCTAACTATGGCTACACCTTC. It specifies CASSAPDRANYGYTF. This sequence joins TRBV11-1 and TRBJ1-2, with D possibly being TRBD1 (6 bases). Germline values: CDR1 SGHAT, CDR2 FQDESV (reference sequence). V dropped 5 bases and J dropped 0 bases, with 13 bases sitting between them. There are 15 residues in the CDR3.

This chain links TRBV13 with TRBJ2-7; TRBD2 matches at 11 bases. V gave up 5 bases and J gave up 3 bases; unmatched junction bases: 9. Per the germline V gene, CDR1 is PRHDT and CDR2 is FYEKMQ (reference sequence). The CDR3 extends over 16 amino acids. In nucleotides, the CDR3 is TGTGCCAGCAGCCCAAGACTAGCGGGATCCCTCTACGAGCAGTACTTC. Its translation is CASSPRLAGSLYEQYF.

The genes are TRBV2 and TRBJ2-4; D tentatively reads TRBD1 or TRBD2 (7 bases each). V was clipped by 5 bases and J by 6 bases, with 29 bases between them. The CDR3 is 19 residues long. Germline V gene lookup returns CDR1 SNHLY and CDR2 FYNNEI. As DNA, the CDR3 is TGTGCCAGCAGTCCAGGGAGGGGGCGGGTCCCTTCTTCCATAAACATTCAGTACTTC. This encodes CASSPGRGRVPSSINIQYF.

The chain carries TRBV9 and TRBJ1-3; TRBD1 aligns across 7 bases. V gave up 0 bases and J gave up 1 base; unmatched junction bases: 1. The CDR3 contains 15 residues. CDR1 SGDLS and CDR2 YYNGEE come from the germline V gene. The CDR3 DNA follows: TGTGCCAGCAGCGTAGAGGGACAGTCTGGAAACACCATATATTTT. It is translated as CASSVEGQSGNTIYF. Full variable domain (missing parts from reference TRBV9 and TRBJ1-3): DSGVTQTPKHLITATGQRVTLRCSPRSGDLSVYWYQQSLDQGLQFLIQYYNGEERAKGNILERFSAQQFPDLHSELNLSSLELGDSALYFCASSVEGQSGNTIYFGEGSWLTVV.

This rearrangement joins TRBV7-9 to TRBJ1-3; no firm D call. Germline CDR1 SEHNR, CDR2 FQNEAQ (reference sequence). The germline V and J ends were trimmed by 5 bases and 1 base, with 12 bases remaining between them. The CDR3 loop spans 15 amino acids. The CDR3 here is CASSRTASSGNTIYF. Here the CDR3 DNA reads TGTGCCAGCAGCCGAACAGCTTCTTCTGGAAACACCATATATTTT.

The V call is TRBV5-1, the J call TRBJ2-1, with 12 bases identical to TRBD2. CDR3 length: 16 residues. CDR1 is SGHRS and CDR2 is YFSETQ in the germline V gene. J lost 5 bases, V lost 3 bases, and 6 bases had no gene match. CDR3 DNA: TGCGCCAGCAGCTCCCTAGCGGGAGGGGTCGACAATGAGCAGTTCTTC. It specifies CASSSLAGGVDNEQFF.

The chain combines TRBV10-2 with TRBJ1-1, with 8 bases identical to TRBD1. The V segment lost 3 bases and the J segment 5 bases; nucleotides outside the gene matches: 5. The germline gives CDR1 WSHSY, CDR2 SAAADI. There are 14 residues in the CDR3. The CDR3 is CASSEQGEWTEAFF. DNA for the CDR3: TGCGCCAGCAGTGAACAGGGGGAGTGGACTGAAGCTTTCTTT.

The chain combines TRBV28 with TRBJ2-7; 8 bases align to TRBD2. V shed 3 bases, J shed 2 bases, and the junction held 6 bases outside the gene matches. The CDR3 extends over 15 amino acids. CDR1 and CDR2 (germline): MDHEN, SYDVKM. CDR3 amino acids: CASSLLTSGTYEQYF. DNA of the CDR3: TGTGCCAGCAGTTTGCTAACTAGCGGAACCTACGAGCAGTACTTC. Drawing the rest from reference TRBV28 and TRBJ2-7, the complete variable domain is DVKVTQSSRYLVKRTGEKVFLECVQDMDHENMFWYRQDPGLGLRLIYFSYDVKMKEKGDIPEGYSVSREKKERFSLILESASTNQTSMYLCASSLLTSGTYEQYFGPGTRLTVT.

This chain connects TRBV5-6 to TRBJ1-3; no definite D call. Germline assignment: CDR1 SGHDT and CDR2 YYEEEE. Trimming removed 4 bases from V and 0 bases from J, with 14 bases in between. The CDR3 has 16 amino acids. CDR3 coding DNA: TGTGCCAGCAGCGAATTGATGGGTTCCTCTGGAAACACCATATATTTT. It codes for CASSELMGSSGNTIYF.

The rearrangement uses TRBV5-6 and TRBJ2-1, with a weak D call TRBD2 (6 bases). Germline CDR1 SGHDT, CDR2 YYEEEE. Trimming left V 2 bases short and J 0 bases short, with 12 bases between. The CDR3 length is 16 residues. The CDR3 loop reads CASSLRGLSSYNEQFF. CDR3 in DNA: TGTGCCAGCAGCTTAAGGGGACTGAGCTCCTACAATGAGCAGTTCTTC.

The V and J genes are TRBV29-1 and TRBJ2-2; D not certain. The CDR3 runs 16 residues. The V end lost 4 bases, the J end lost 5 bases, and 20 bases lay between the germline ends. The V gene's germline CDR1 is SQVTM and CDR2 ANQGSEA. The CDR3 region has the DNA TGCAGCGTTGGGGTTCGCGGTGTCCTTCGGACCGGGGAGCTGTTTTTT. Protein sequence: CSVGVRGVLRTGELFF.

This clone appeared a few times. The V call is TRBV10-1, the J call TRBJ1-2; 7 bases agree with TRBD1. The CDR3 has 15 amino acids. CDR1 is WNHNN and CDR2 is SYGVQD in the germline V gene (reference sequence). The V and J ends lost 10 bases and 4 bases, in that order; junction bases with no gene match: 15. CDR3 in amino acids: CANPSKPGQSYGYTF. CDR3 nucleotide sequence: TGCGCCAACCCCAGCAAACCGGGACAGAGCTATGGCTACACCTTC.

This rearrangement joins TRBV5-1 to TRBJ1-3; D remains ambiguous. This CDR3 region has 14 residues. Germline lookup yields CDR1 SGHRS and CDR2 YFSETQ. Deletions cut 1 base from V and 1 base from J, with 6 bases between. CDR3 sequence (DNA): TGCGCCAGCAGCTTGTCCGAGTCTGGAAACACCATATATTTT. It codes for CASSLSESGNTIYF.

This rearrangement joins TRBV7-3 to TRBJ1-5; D unresolved. The CDR3 covers 14 residues. Trimming stripped 4 bases from V and 3 bases from J, with 10 bases between. In germline, CDR1 is SGHTA, CDR2 FQGTGA. CDR3 in DNA: TGTGCCAGCAGCTCCGAGGGTTCCAATCAGCCCCAGCATTTT. This sequence encodes CASSSEGSNQPQHF.

The rearrangement uses TRBV5-1 and TRBJ1-2; 7 nucleotides line up with TRBD1. CDR3 length: 14 residues. Looked up from germline, CDR1 is SGHRS and CDR2 is YFSETQ. The junction had 3 bases not matched to a gene; V was cut back by 4 bases and J by 0 bases. The CDR3 DNA sequence: TGCGCCAGCAGCCTCGGACAGGCTAACTATGGCTACACCTTC. As protein: CASSLGQANYGYTF.

This chain links TRBV29-1 with TRBJ2-7; weak D call: TRBD1 (6 bases). The V gene lost 6 bases and the J gene lost 6 bases, with 21 bases spanning the gap. The germline CDR1 and CDR2 sequences are SQVTM and ANQGSEA. The CDR3 is made up of 14 amino acids. CDR3 coding DNA: TGCAGCGTCAAAAACAGGGAGATCCTCGGCGAGCAGTACTTC. Translated, it gives CSVKNREILGEQYF.

In its sample, this clone was seen once. The rearrangement joins TRBV9 to TRBJ1-2, with 8 bases fitting TRBD1. Germline lookup yields CDR1 SGDLS and CDR2 YYNGEE. This CDR3 region has 15 residues. Unmatched junction bases numbered 8, after V lost 0 bases and J lost 7 bases. The CDR3 DNA is TGTGCCAGCAGCGTAGTCGACAGGGGTCCAGTTGGCTACACCTTC. Amino acid sequence: CASSVVDRGPVGYTF.

This clone was observed a handful of times. The rearrangement joins TRBV29-1 to TRBJ1-1, with 7 bases fitting TRBD1. Germline V lookup: CDR1 SQVTM, CDR2 ANQGSEA. This CDR3 contains 13 residues. J gave up 6 bases and V 4 bases, and 8 bases lay outside the gene matches. This chain's CDR3 is CSVVTGSVSEAFF. The DNA for the CDR3 is TGCAGCGTTGTGACAGGGTCGGTCTCTGAAGCTTTCTTT.

The chain combines TRBV6-5 with TRBJ2-6; no clear D. The CDR3 spans 15 residues. V lost 0 bases and J 0 bases, leaving 3 bases between the germline ends. Germline lookup yields CDR1 MNHEY and CDR2 SVGAGI. In DNA, the CDR3 is TGTGCCAGCAGTTACTCCTTCTCTGGGGCCAACGTCCTGACTTTC. The encoded protein is CASSYSFSGANVLTF.

J is TRBJ1-6 and V is TRBV5-5, with TRBD1 identical over 7 bases. From germline, CDR1 is SGHKS and CDR2 YYEKEE (reference sequence). With V trimmed by 4 bases and J by 6 bases, 10 bases remained unmatched. The CDR3 has 16 residues. The CDR3 loop is CASSSRRQGANSPLHF. The DNA for the CDR3 is TGTGCCAGCAGCAGCCGAAGACAGGGTGCTAATTCACCCCTCCACTTT. The full variable domain, its missing parts supplied by reference TRBV5-5 and TRBJ1-6, is DAGVTQSPTHLIKTRGQQVTLRCSPISGHKSVSWYQQVLGQGPQFIFQYYEKEERGRGNFPDRFSARQFPNYSSELNVNALLLGDSALYLCASSSRRQGANSPLHFGNGTRLTVT.

This rearrangement joins TRBV5-6 to TRBJ2-1; D gene ambiguous. The V gene lost 3 bases and the J gene lost 4 bases, with 14 bases spanning the gap. CDR1 SGHDT and CDR2 YYEEEE come from the germline V gene. The CDR3 loop spans 15 amino acids. The CDR3 loop reads CASSSQRLLYNEQFF. The CDR3, as DNA: TGTGCCAGCAGCTCACAGCGTCTCCTTTACAATGAGCAGTTCTTC.

The gene calls are TRBV11-2 and TRBJ1-6; TRBD1 matches at 7 bases. The CDR3 covers 14 residues. Germline V gives CDR1 SGHAT, CDR2 FQNNGV. V lost 3 bases, J lost 10 bases, and 6 bases stayed unmatched. The CDR3: CASSFDRDLSPLHF. CDR3 DNA sequence: TGTGCCAGCAGCTTCGACAGGGACCTCTCACCCCTCCACTTT.

This clone is a singleton in its sample. This chain joins TRBV25-1 and TRBJ2-5, with 11 bases identical to TRBD1. The CDR3 is 15 amino acids. J lost 5 bases, V lost 0 bases, and 2 bases had no gene match. Germline lookup yields CDR1 MGHDK and CDR2 SYGVNS. CDR3: CASSEYGTGGETQYF. CDR3 coding DNA: TGTGCCAGCAGTGAATACGGGACAGGGGGGGAGACCCAGTACTTC.

This rearrangement joins TRBV19 to TRBJ2-3; 9 bases map to TRBD1. V was clipped by 5 bases and J by 4 bases; unmatched bases: 7. Germline V gene lookup returns CDR1 LNHDA and CDR2 SQIVND (reference sequence). The CDR3 is 15 amino acids. This CDR3 is CASSPSGTGSDTQYF. The CDR3 DNA is TGTGCCAGTAGTCCATCCGGGACAGGGTCAGATACGCAGTATTTT.

The chain is built from TRBV6-5 and TRBJ1-4; the D is unclear. Germline values: CDR1 MNHEY, CDR2 SVGAGI. Trimming removed 2 bases from V and 4 bases from J, with 8 bases in between. The CDR3 totals 14 residues. CDR3 nucleotide sequence: TGTGCCAGCAGTTACGGGTCCCTTAATGAAAAACTGTTTTTT. It specifies CASSYGSLNEKLFF.

The chain employs TRBV29-1 and TRBJ2-1, with a tentative D call TRBD2 (6 bases). The CDR3 covers 18 residues. The V gene lost 1 base and the J gene lost 0 bases, with 19 bases spanning the gap. CDR1 is SQVTM, CDR2 ANQGSEA, per germline. CDR3 nucleotide sequence: TGCAGCGTTGAAGGGAGGATTGGGGCGGGAAGCTCCTACAATGAGCAGTTCTTC. Protein sequence: CSVEGRIGAGSSYNEQFF.

The V gene is TRBV11-2, the J gene TRBJ2-1; D is perhaps TRBD2 (7 bases). The CDR3 covers 15 residues. Germline CDR1 is SGHAT and CDR2 is FQNNGV. V was pared by 0 bases and J by 5 bases, with 11 bases between. The CDR3 sequence: CASSLDGGGHNEQFF. The CDR3 bases are TGTGCCAGCAGCTTAGATGGGGGGGGCCACAATGAGCAGTTCTTC. The entire variable domain, with the rest obtained from reference TRBV11-2 and TRBJ2-1, is as follows: EAGVAQSPRYKIIEKRQSVAFWCNPISGHATLYWYQQILGQGPKLLIQFQNNGVVDDSQLPKDRFSAERLKGVDSTLKIQPAKLEDSAVYLCASSLDGGGHNEQFFGPGTRLTVL.

In this sample, this clone turned up a few times. The chain is built from TRBV30 and TRBJ1-5, with no clear D. The CDR3 consists of 14 residues. The V gene lost 0 bases and the J gene lost 3 bases, with 9 bases spanning the gap. CDR1 and CDR2 from the germline V gene are GTSNPN and SVGIG (reference sequence). The CDR3, as DNA: TGTGCCTGGAGTGTAGCCAGACTCAATCAGCCCCAGCATTTT. This gives the protein CAWSVARLNQPQHF.